These 31 T cell receptor beta chains share one sample of origin, sequenced in a study of T cell repertoires in cytomegalovirus infection. The antigens of these receptors remain unknown. MiXCR, applied by TCRdb to the reads, yields one record per CDR3 protein. The sample shows hundreds of thousands of distinct CDR3 sequences, approximately 46% of them seen only once. Sequences were derived from cultured PBMCs, sampled from culture after CMV antigen stimulation. All receptors derive from a human donor in good health (CMV status not recorded). Some clones in this sample may be carry-over from other donors' samples.

This chain connects TRBV7-8 to TRBJ2-7; 7 nucleotides match TRBD2. Trimming cost V 1 base and J 0 bases; bases outside gene matches: 6. CDR3 length: 16 residues. The germline V gene has CDR1 SGHVS and CDR2 FQNEAQ. As DNA, the CDR3 is TGTGCCAGCAGCTTAGTGGCCGGGGGGAACTCCTACGAGCAGTACTTC. This sequence encodes CASSLVAGGNSYEQYF.

The gene calls are TRBV7-2 and TRBJ2-5, with TRBD2 identical over 9 bases. J lost 4 bases, V lost 4 bases, and 13 bases had no gene match. Germline V gene sequence: CDR1 SGHTA, CDR2 FQGNSA. This CDR3 contains 17 residues. The CDR3, as DNA: TGTGCCAGCAGCTCGCGGGGGTGGCGGGGGGGTGGAGAGACCCAGTACTTC. It codes for CASSSRGWRGGGETQYF.

In this sample, this clonotype turned up a few times. The chain combines TRBV5-1 with TRBJ2-3; D is ambiguous. The CDR3 runs 14 residues. Trimming took 2 bases from V and 0 from J, leaving 7 bases between them. Germline CDR1 and CDR2: SGHRS and YFSETQ. CDR3 protein: CASSFIGSTDTQYF. CDR3 DNA sequence: TGCGCCAGCAGCTTTATAGGTAGCACAGATACGCAGTATTTT.

The chain has TRBV20-1 and TRBJ1-5; 7 bases agree with TRBD1. The germline V gene encodes CDR1 DFQATT and CDR2 SNEGSKA (reference sequence). The V segment lost 5 bases and the J segment 7 bases; nucleotides outside the gene matches: 23. There are 18 residues in the CDR3. CDR3 DNA sequence: TGCAGTGCTGATAGTGGACAGGATATGGGGGTCTGGCGCCAGCCCCAGCATTTT. Its protein is CSADSGQDMGVWRQPQHF.

The genes are TRBV18 and TRBJ2-3; D gene uncertain. Trimming stripped 3 bases from V and 6 bases from J, with 19 bases between. The germline CDR1 and CDR2 sequences are KGHSH and LQKENI. The CDR3 extends over 16 amino acids. CDR3: CASSPYIDPYADTQYF. The CDR3 bases are TGTGCCAGCTCACCGTATATAGACCCCTATGCGGATACGCAGTATTTT.

The chain uses TRBV6-2 or TRBV6-3 and TRBJ2-1; 7 bases agree with TRBD1. CDR3 length: 12 residues. J gave up 8 bases and V 5 bases, and 3 bases lay outside the gene matches. CDR1 and CDR2 (germline): MNHEY, SVGEGT. CDR3 in DNA: TGTGCCAGCAGTGACAGGGCGTATGAGCAGTTCTTC. Translated: CASSDRAYEQFF.

This chain connects TRBV7-2 to TRBJ1-5; D remains ambiguous. This CDR3 has 13 residues. Trimming took 4 bases from V and 3 from J, leaving 7 bases between them. Germline CDR1 reads SGHTA; CDR2 reads FQGNSA. CDR3 sequence: CASSYTFNQPQHF. CDR3 nucleotides: TGTGCCAGCAGCTACACGTTCAATCAGCCCCAGCATTTT. The entire variable domain, with the rest obtained from reference TRBV7-2 and TRBJ1-5, is as follows: GAGVSQSPSNKVTEKGKDVELRCDPISGHTALYWYRQSLGQGLEFLIYFQGNSAPDKSGLPSDRFSAERTGGSVSTLTIQRTQQEDSAVYLCASSYTFNQPQHFGDGTRLSIL.

This clonotype appeared a few times. The chain combines TRBV7-2 with TRBJ1-3, with TRBD1 matching over 7 bases. Per germline, CDR1 SGHTA and CDR2 FQGNSA. The CDR3 loop spans 16 amino acids. With V trimmed by 5 bases and J by 3 bases, 10 bases remained unmatched. The CDR3 sequence is CASSLTGIALGNTIYF. CDR3 nucleotide sequence: TGTGCCAGCAGCCTGACAGGGATCGCCCTTGGAAACACCATATATTTT.

The chain uses TRBV2 and TRBJ2-3, with D hard to call. Trimming removed 4 bases at V and 2 bases at J, with 7 bases between. CDR1 SNHLY and CDR2 FYNNEI come from the germline V gene. This CDR3 has 13 residues. As DNA, the CDR3 is TGTGCCAGCAGTGCCTACCTCACAGATACGCAGTATTTT. The encoded protein is CASSAYLTDTQYF.

The gene calls are TRBV7-6 and TRBJ2-5, with 7 bases identical to TRBD1. The CDR3 has 15 amino acids. V dropped 5 bases and J dropped 4; count of bases not matched to a gene: 10. CDR1 SGHVS and CDR2 FNYEAQ come from the germline V gene. The CDR3 sequence is CASSIVDRLRETQYF. CDR3 DNA sequence: TGTGCCAGCAGCATAGTGGACAGGCTGAGAGAGACCCAGTACTTC.

Only a few counts were recorded for this clonotype. The genes are TRBV7-8 and TRBJ2-1; TRBD2 matches at 9 bases. This CDR3 has 15 residues. Per the germline V gene, CDR1 is SGHVS and CDR2 is FQNEAQ. Trimming cost V 4 bases and J 8 bases; bases outside gene matches: 9. The CDR3: CASSSGRGTSHEQFF. CDR3 bases: TGTGCCAGCAGCTCGGGCAGGGGGACTAGCCATGAGCAGTTCTTC.

This clonotype has at least ten counts. V usage is TRBV7-2 and J usage is TRBJ1-2; TRBD1 aligns across 10 bases. CDR1 is SGHTA, CDR2 FQGNSA, per germline. The V segment lost 5 bases and the J segment 5 bases; nucleotides outside the gene matches: 11. The CDR3 runs to 16 residues. The CDR3 reads CASSPQPGQGSYGYTF. CDR3 nucleotides: TGTGCCAGCAGCCCGCAACCGGGACAGGGGAGTTATGGCTACACCTTC. Full variable domain (missing parts from reference TRBV7-2 and TRBJ1-2): GAGVSQSPSNKVTEKGKDVELRCDPISGHTALYWYRQSLGQGLEFLIYFQGNSAPDKSGLPSDRFSAERTGGSVSTLTIQRTQQEDSAVYLCASSPQPGQGSYGYTFGSGTRLTVV.

The rearrangement links TRBV7-2 to TRBJ2-2, with a possible D match to TRBD1 (5 bases). Looked up from germline, CDR1 is SGHTA and CDR2 is FQGNSA. This CDR3 has 17 residues. Trimming shortened V by 3 bases and J by 4 bases, and 18 bases separated the two germline ends. The CDR3 coding sequence is TGTGCCAGCAGCTTTCAGGGCCCAGGGTTTAGCACCGGGGAGCTGTTTTTT. Translation gives CASSFQGPGFSTGELFF.

For this clonotype: The final CDR3 position lacks the conserved phenylalanine or tryptophan, pointing to a likely read error. It is unclear where the CDR3 begins or ends on the DNA, so no DNA is shown, and the CDR3 is as TCRdb lists it. The chain combines TRBV29-1 with TRBJ2-1; the D segment call TRBD1 is taken from the table without a DNA check. The CDR3 spans 11 residues, counting both ends. Germline values: CDR1 SQVTM, CDR2 ANQGSEA. CDR3: CSVGRDGTLAP.

The chain links TRBV7-9 to TRBJ2-3; 10 bases line up with TRBD1. The CDR3 totals 17 residues. Per germline, CDR1 SEHNR and CDR2 FQNEAQ (reference sequence). Germline trimming cut 2 bases from V and 5 bases from J; bases unmatched to any gene: 10. CDR3 in DNA: TGTGCCAGCAGCTTAAGAGTCGGGACAGGGGAGAAAGATACGCAGTATTTT. This encodes CASSLRVGTGEKDTQYF.

This clonotype was counted only a few times. The CDR3 spells CASSRAGPSSYNSPLHF. The CDR3 DNA reads TGTGCCAGCAGTCGGGCAGGCCCAAGCTCCTATAATTCACCCCTCCACTTT. The rearrangement uses TRBV27 and TRBJ1-6; D gene ambiguous. Germline CDR1 reads MNHEY; CDR2 reads SMNVEV (reference sequence). The length of the CDR3 is 17 residues. The V end was cut by 5 bases, the J end by 0 bases, with 14 bases between.

The chain joins TRBV27 to TRBJ2-1; 14 positions match TRBD2. CDR1 is MNHEY and CDR2 is SMNVEV in the germline V gene (reference sequence). V lost 5 bases, J lost 5 bases, and 17 bases stayed unmatched. This CDR3 contains 20 residues. The CDR3 here is CASSRPPGTSGRKVDNEQFF. As DNA, the CDR3 is TGTGCCAGCAGTCGACCACCCGGGACTAGCGGGAGAAAGGTCGACAATGAGCAGTTCTTC.

This clonotype has just one count. The chain combines TRBV12-3 or TRBV12-4 with TRBJ2-3; 9 nucleotides agree with TRBD2. Trimming at V came to 8 bases and at J to 3 bases, leaving 6 bases not matched to a gene. This CDR3 comprises 14 residues. CDR3 in amino acids: CASELSGSTDTQYF. As DNA, the CDR3 is TGTGCCAGCGAACTTAGCGGGAGTACAGATACGCAGTATTTT.

V gene TRBV7-2 combines with J gene TRBJ2-7, with D possibly called TRBD1 or TRBD2 (5 bases each). V was shortened by 7 bases and J by 5 bases, with 18 bases between the two germline ends. The CDR3 totals 14 residues. Germline CDR1 SGHTA, CDR2 FQGNSA. CDR3 loop: CASILGTSPNEQYF. DNA for the CDR3: TGTGCCAGCATCCTGGGGACCAGCCCAAACGAGCAGTACTTC. Complete variable domain (other parts from reference TRBV7-2 and TRBJ2-7): GAGVSQSPSNKVTEKGKDVELRCDPISGHTALYWYRQSLGQGLEFLIYFQGNSAPDKSGLPSDRFSAERTGGSVSTLTIQRTQQEDSAVYLCASILGTSPNEQYFGPGTRLTVT.

The table lists this clonotype with many counts. The chain couples TRBV7-2 to TRBJ1-6; D remains ambiguous. The CDR3 has 14 amino acids. V was pared by 4 bases and J by 10 bases, with 14 bases between. The germline CDR1 and CDR2 sequences are SGHTA and FQGNSA. As DNA, the CDR3 is TGTGCCAGCAGCTCGTACGTAGGAGGCTCACCCCTCCACTTT. Its translation is CASSSYVGGSPLHF.

The rearrangement joins TRBV27 to TRBJ2-7; 7 positions match TRBD2. The germline V gene encodes CDR1 MNHEY and CDR2 SMNVEV (reference sequence). J lost 1 base, V lost 2 bases, and 8 bases had no gene match. This CDR3 has 16 residues. Here the CDR3 reads CASSLNGLDLSYEQYF. The CDR3 coding sequence is TGTGCCAGCAGTTTAAACGGACTAGATCTATCCTACGAGCAGTACTTC.

This clonotype showed up just a few times. V and J are TRBV6-1 and TRBJ2-7; 7 nucleotides match TRBD2. Losses at the gene ends were 7 bases for V and 0 bases for J; bases not matched to a gene: 3. CDR1 and CDR2 (germline): MNHNS, SASEGT. The CDR3 spans 13 residues. CDR3 residues: CASIGTTSYEQYF. Written as DNA, the CDR3 is TGTGCCAGCATAGGGACTACCTCCTACGAGCAGTACTTC.

This clonotype was recorded many times. V gene TRBV7-2 combines with J gene TRBJ1-1; tentatively, D is TRBD1 (5 bases). Germline CDR1 is SGHTA and CDR2 is FQGNSA. V gave up 1 base and J gave up 5 bases, with 14 bases separating them. CDR3 size: 15 residues. This CDR3 is CASSLVRAGGTEAFF. The CDR3 nucleotides read TGTGCCAGCAGCTTAGTAAGGGCTGGGGGTACTGAAGCTTTCTTT.

This clonotype was detected only once. V usage is TRBV12-5 and J usage is TRBJ2-5; the D call may be TRBD1 or TRBD2 (5 bases each). V was trimmed by 2 bases and J by 3 bases, leaving 16 bases between them. There are 16 residues in the CDR3. Germline CDR1 is LGHNT and CDR2 is FRNRAP. The CDR3: CASGLIRGELEETQYF. The DNA of the CDR3 is TGTGCTAGTGGTTTGATACGAGGGGAACTCGAAGAGACCCAGTACTTC.

The J gene is TRBJ1-4, the V gene TRBV20-1; no clear D gene. The length of the CDR3 is 12 residues. The germline V and J ends were trimmed by 6 bases and 5 bases, with 10 bases remaining between them. In germline, CDR1 is DFQATT, CDR2 SNEGSKA (reference sequence). The CDR3 spells CSAGRLNEKLFF. The CDR3 DNA follows: TGCAGTGCAGGCCGTTTGAATGAAAAACTGTTTTTT.

As DNA, the CDR3 is TGTGCCAGCAGCCCGACACGGGGGGGCCTTGGTGAGCAGTTCTTC. It is translated as CASSPTRGGLGEQFF. This chain links TRBV11-3 with TRBJ2-1; TRBD2 matches at 8 bases. The V and J ends lost 5 bases and 9 bases, in that order; junction bases with no gene match: 12. The germline V gene has CDR1 SGHNT and CDR2 YENEEA. This CDR3 region has 15 residues.

The chain employs TRBV4-1 and TRBJ2-1; 7 nucleotides line up with TRBD1. The germline V gene encodes CDR1 MGHRA and CDR2 YSYEKL. Germline trimming cut 4 bases from V and 7 bases from J; bases unmatched to any gene: 7. The CDR3 runs 14 residues. The CDR3 bases are TGCGCCAGCAGCCCCCCCGGGACAGATAATGAGCAGTTCTTC. Translation: CASSPPGTDNEQFF.

The chain joins TRBV4-3 to TRBJ2-3; possibly TRBD1 for D (6 bases). This CDR3 comprises 17 residues. Per germline, CDR1 LGHNA and CDR2 YSLEER. The V end was cut by 0 bases, the J end by 1 base, with 14 bases between. The CDR3 region has the DNA TGCGCCAGCAGCCAAGATCCAGGGGTGAGGCGCACAGATACGCAGTATTTT. It translates to CASSQDPGVRRTDTQYF.

This clonotype is a singleton in its sample. The CDR3 coding sequence is TGTGCCAGCAGTGAAACAGGGATTTCACCCCTCCACTTT. Encoded protein: CASSETGISPLHF. V and J are TRBV2 and TRBJ1-6; D is perhaps TRBD1 (6 bases). The V gene's germline CDR1 is SNHLY and CDR2 FYNNEI. CDR3 length: 13 residues. The V end was cut by 2 bases, the J end by 9 bases, with 8 bases between.

This rearrangement joins TRBV7-2 to TRBJ2-7; D possibly corresponds to TRBD2 (5 bases). The CDR3 consists of 14 residues. V dropped 1 base and J dropped 2 bases, with 9 bases sitting between them. The germline V gene has CDR1 SGHTA and CDR2 FQGNSA. CDR3 protein: CASSLGTWAYEQYF. The CDR3 nucleotides read TGTGCCAGCAGCTTAGGGACTTGGGCCTACGAGCAGTACTTC.

The chain combines TRBV6-4 with TRBJ1-2; 7 bases are shared with TRBD1. The germline V gene encodes CDR1 MRHNA and CDR2 SNTAGT. This CDR3 region has 15 residues. Trimming removed 6 bases from V and 6 bases from J; junction bases left unmatched: 13. The CDR3 loop is CASRLSWDRKDGYTF. CDR3 in DNA: TGTGCCAGCAGACTCTCGTGGGACAGAAAAGATGGCTACACCTTC.